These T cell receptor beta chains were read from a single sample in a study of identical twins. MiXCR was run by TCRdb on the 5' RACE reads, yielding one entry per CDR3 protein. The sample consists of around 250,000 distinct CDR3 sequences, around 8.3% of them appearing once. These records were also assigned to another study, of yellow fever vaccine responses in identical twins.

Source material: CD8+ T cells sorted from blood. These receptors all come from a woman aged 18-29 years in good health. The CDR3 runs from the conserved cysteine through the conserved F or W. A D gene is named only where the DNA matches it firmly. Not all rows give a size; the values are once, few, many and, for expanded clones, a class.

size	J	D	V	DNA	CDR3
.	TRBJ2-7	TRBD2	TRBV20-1	TGCAGTGCTAGAGACTCCCTTAGCGGGGGCCTCCCCTACGAGCAGTACTTC	CSARDSLSGGLPYEQYF
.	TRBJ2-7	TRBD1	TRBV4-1	TGCGCCAGCAGCCAAGATAGTAAGGGACAGCTCTACGAGCAGTACTTC	CASSQDSKGQLYEQYF
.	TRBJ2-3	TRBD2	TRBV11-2	TGTGCCAGCAGCTCCAGACTAGCGGGGGCCTACACAGATACGCAGTATTTT	CASSSRLAGAYTDTQYF
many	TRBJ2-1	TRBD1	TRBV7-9	TGTGCCAGCAGCCCCCGCGGACAGGGACCTAACTACAATGAGCAGTTCTTC	CASSPRGQGPNYNEQFF
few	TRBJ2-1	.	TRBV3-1	TGTGCCAGCACCAAAGGCCCTAAGGGTATGGACTCCTACAATGAGCAGTTCTTC	CASTKGPKGMDSYNEQFF
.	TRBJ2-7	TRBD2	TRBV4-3	TGCGCCAGCAGCCAAGATAGCGGGCTAGCGGGACCCTACGAGCAGTACTTC	CASSQDSGLAGPYEQYF
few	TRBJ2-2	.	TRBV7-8	TGTGCCAGCAGCTTATTGGTGCAGAACACCGGGGAGCTGTTTTTT	CASSLLVQNTGELFF
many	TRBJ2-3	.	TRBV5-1	TGCGCCAGCAGCTTGATCACCCCAGACACAGATACGCAGTATTTT	CASSLITPDTDTQYF
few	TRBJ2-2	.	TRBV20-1	TGCAGTGCTAGCCCTCTCGGGGGGAACACCGGGGAGCTGTTTTTT	CSASPLGGNTGELFF
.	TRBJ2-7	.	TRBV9	TGTGCCAGCAGCCCCTCGGCAGGGGCCTACGAGCAGTACTTC	CASSPSAGAYEQYF
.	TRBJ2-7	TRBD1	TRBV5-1	TGCGCCAGCAGCCACGGACAGGGGGGCTCCTACGAGCAGTATTTC	CASSHGQGGSYEQYF
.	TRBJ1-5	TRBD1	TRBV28	TGTGCCAGCAGTGAACCCGGGACAGCGAAATATAGCAATCAGCCCCAGCATTTT	CASSEPGTAKYSNQPQHF
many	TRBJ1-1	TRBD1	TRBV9	TGTGCCAGCAGCGTAAGGTCGGGACAGGGGTTGAACACTGAAGCTTTCTTT	CASSVRSGQGLNTEAFF
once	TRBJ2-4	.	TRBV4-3	TGCGCCAGCAGCCAGAACTATAGATTGCCAGAAAACATTCAGTACTTC	CASSQNYRLPENIQYF
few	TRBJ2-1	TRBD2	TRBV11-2	TGTGCCAGCATCCGGACTAGCGGGAGCTGGCGGGGCTACAATGAGCAGTTCTTC	CASIRTSGSWRGYNEQFF
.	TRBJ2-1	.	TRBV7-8	TGTGCCAGCAGCGACCTACATGAGCAGTTCTTC	CASSDLHEQFF
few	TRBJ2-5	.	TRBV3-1	TGTGCCAGCAGCCAAAGCAGGTGGCCCCAAGAGACCCAGTACTTC	CASSQSRWPQETQYF
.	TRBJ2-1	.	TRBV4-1	TGCGCCAGCAGCCAAGATGGAGAAACCAATGAGCAGTTCTTC	CASSQDGETNEQFF
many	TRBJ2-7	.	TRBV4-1	TGCGCCAGCAGCCGAGAACTAGCAACTAACTCCTACGAGCAGTACTTC	CASSRELATNSYEQYF
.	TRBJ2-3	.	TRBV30	TGTGCCTGGAGCCCCGCTACTAGCACAGATACGCAGTATTTT	CAWSPATSTDTQYF
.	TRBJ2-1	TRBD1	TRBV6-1	TGTGCCAGCAGTGAACGGACAGGGGCCACCTACAATGAGCAGTTCTTC	CASSERTGATYNEQFF
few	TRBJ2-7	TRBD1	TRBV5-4	TGTGCCAGCAGCTTGGGGGACAGGGACCACGAGCAGTACTTC	CASSLGDRDHEQYF
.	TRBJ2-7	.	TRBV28	TGTGCCAGCAACCCTACCCGGGGGTCCTACGAGCAGTACTTC	CASNPTRGSYEQYF
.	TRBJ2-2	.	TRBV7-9	TGTGCCAGCAGCCTGAGGGGATACGACACCGGGGAGCTGTTTTTT	CASSLRGYDTGELFF
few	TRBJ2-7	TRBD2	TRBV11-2	TGTGCCAGCAGCTTAGGACTAGCGGGACTCAGCTCCTACGAGCAGTACTTC	CASSLGLAGLSSYEQYF
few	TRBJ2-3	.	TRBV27	TGTGCCAGCAGTTCCAGGGCCGGCGTGCGGGTGATCCCTGACACAGATACGCAGTATTTT	CASSSRAGVRVIPDTDTQYF
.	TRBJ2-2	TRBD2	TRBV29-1	TGCAGCGTCATCCCGCAACGGGAGGGGGGCACCGGGGAGCTGTTTTTT	CSVIPQREGGTGELFF
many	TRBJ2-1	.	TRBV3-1	TGTGCCAGCAGCCAATCGTGGGATGAGCAGTTCTTC	CASSQSWDEQFF
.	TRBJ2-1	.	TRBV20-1	TGCAGTGCTAGAGGCCAGGCTTATTACAATGAGCAGTTCTTC	CSARGQAYYNEQFF
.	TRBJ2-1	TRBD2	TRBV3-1	TGTGCCAGCAGCCAAGATGGGCGGGGGGGGTGGCATGAGCAGTTCTTC	CASSQDGRGGWHEQFF
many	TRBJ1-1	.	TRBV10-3	TGTGCCATCAGTGAGAAAATGATGAACACTGAAGCTTTCTTT	CAISEKMMNTEAFF
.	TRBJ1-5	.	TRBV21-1	TGTGCCAGCAGCAAGCATCAGCCCCAGCATTTT	CASSKHQPQHF
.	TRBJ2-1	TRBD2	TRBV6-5	TGTGCCAGCAGTTACGGCCTAGCGGGAGTCGACAATGAGCAGTTCTTC	CASSYGLAGVDNEQFF
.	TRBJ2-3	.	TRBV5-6	TGTGCCAGCAGCCGACACGGTTCCCCCAGTAGCACAGATACGCAGTATTTT	CASSRHGSPSSTDTQYF
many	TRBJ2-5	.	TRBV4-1	TGCGCCAGCAGCCAAGAGGGATACAGCGTCCGAGAGACCCAGTACTTC	CASSQEGYSVRETQYF
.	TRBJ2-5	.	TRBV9	TGTGCCAGCAGCGTAGGTAGCGGTGAAGAGACCCAGTACTTC	CASSVGSGEETQYF
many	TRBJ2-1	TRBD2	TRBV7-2	TGTGCCAGCAGCTTAGTAACCGTACTAGCGGGAGATTCTGGGCAGTTCTTC	CASSLVTVLAGDSGQFF
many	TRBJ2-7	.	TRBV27	TGTGCCAGCAGTCCTAACATCTACGAGCAGTACTTC	CASSPNIYEQYF
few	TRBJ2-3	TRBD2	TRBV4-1	TGCGCCAGCAGCCAAGAGCCGTCGAGCGGGATGACAGATACGCAGTATTTT	CASSQEPSSGMTDTQYF
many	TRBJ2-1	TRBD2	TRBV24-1	TGTGCCACCAGTGATTCGGGGACTAGCGGCAATTACAATGAGCAGTTCTTC	CATSDSGTSGNYNEQFF
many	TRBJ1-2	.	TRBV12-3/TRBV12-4	TGTGCCAGCAGCTCCCCCGATGCCAGGGCGGAAGGCTACACCTTC	CASSSPDARAEGYTF
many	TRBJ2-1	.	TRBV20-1	TGCAGTGCTAGATCAATTAGCGATTCCTACAATGAGCAGTTCTTC	CSARSISDSYNEQFF
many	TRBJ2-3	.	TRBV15	TGTGCCACCAGCAGAGATCGGGCGGATACGCAGTATTTT	CATSRDRADTQYF
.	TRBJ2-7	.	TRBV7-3	TGTGCCAGCAGCGGACGGGGCCGAAAGTACGAGCAGTACTTC	CASSGRGRKYEQYF
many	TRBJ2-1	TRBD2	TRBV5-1	TGCGCCAGCAGCTTGGGACTAGCGGGAGAGGCTGAGCAGTTCTTC	CASSLGLAGEAEQFF
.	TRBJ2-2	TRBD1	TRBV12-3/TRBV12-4	TGTGCCAGCAGTTTGTGGCAGGGGGCGAACACCGGGGAGCTGTTTTTT	CASSLWQGANTGELFF